The 23 T cell receptor beta chains in this list originate from one sample, sequenced in a study of blood T cell repertoires in COVID-19. Data came from immunoSEQ multiplex PCR; TCRdb stores just in-frame clones and leaves some out. The sample has around 250,000 clones; 75% to 90% are singletons. Sequenced: peripheral blood. These receptors came from a middle-aged woman who had recovered from COVID-19.

The genes are TRBV11-2 and TRBJ2-3, with TRBD2 identical over 7 bases. V lost 5 bases and J lost 6; bases outside the gene matches: 8. Germline assignment: CDR1 SGHAT and CDR2 FQNNGV. The CDR3 is made up of 14 amino acids. As DNA, the CDR3 is TGTGCCAGCAGCAATGGCGGGAGCTGGGATACGCAGTATTTT. Protein: CASSNGGSWDTQYF.

The V call is TRBV19, the J call TRBJ1-2, with D perhaps TRBD1 (6 bases). The ends were cut back, 5 bases at V and 4 bases at J, with 14 bases in the middle. The CDR3 is 14 residues long. Germline values: CDR1 LNHDA, CDR2 SQIVND (reference sequence). In nucleotides, the CDR3 is TGTGCCAGTAGTCCCGGCCAGGACAGCTATGGCTACACCTTC. Translating it yields CASSPGQDSYGYTF.

The chain couples TRBV19 to TRBJ1-1; a possible D gene is TRBD1 (6 bases). Trimming shortened V by 7 bases and J by 4 bases, and 16 bases separated the two germline ends. The CDR3 sequence is 14 residues long. CDR1 is LNHDA, CDR2 SQIVND, per germline (reference sequence). The CDR3 DNA reads TGTGCCAGTATACCACAGGGCGGAGGCACTGAAGCTTTCTTT. Its translation is CASIPQGGGTEAFF.

There are a few counts of this clone. The CDR3 nucleotides read TGTGCCAGCAGCGTGGACAGGTCGAGCTCCTACAATGAGCAGTTCTTC. This sequence encodes CASSVDRSSSYNEQFF. This chain joins TRBV5-8 and TRBJ2-1; 7 bases line up with TRBD1. Germline loops: CDR1 SGHTS, CDR2 YDEGEE. The CDR3 consists of 16 residues. Trimming at V came to 4 bases and at J to 0 bases, leaving 7 bases not matched to a gene.

The chain carries TRBV6-5 and TRBJ1-1, with 8 bases fitting TRBD1. The CDR3 loop spans 13 amino acids. Germline V gene lookup returns CDR1 MNHEY and CDR2 SVGAGI. V lost 2 bases, J lost 10 bases, and 6 bases stayed unmatched. The CDR3 loop reads CASSYGQGAGAFF. The CDR3 nucleotides are TGTGCCAGCAGTTACGGGCAGGGGGCTGGAGCTTTCTTT.

V and J are TRBV6-2 or TRBV6-3 and TRBJ1-4, with D unresolved. This CDR3 comprises 12 residues. V was pared by 6 bases and J by 10 bases, with 12 bases between. The V gene's germline CDR1 is MNHEY and CDR2 SVGEGT. CDR3 amino acids: CASSATRGKLFF. The CDR3 bases are TGTGCCAGCAGCGCGACTCGGGGAAAACTGTTTTTT.

The V and J genes are TRBV7-9 and TRBJ2-2; 8 bases align to TRBD2. With 5 bases clipped from V and 6 bases from J, the junction kept 8 bases outside the gene matches. The CDR3 consists of 15 residues. CDR1 SEHNR and CDR2 FQNEAQ come from the germline V gene (reference sequence). The CDR3 protein is CASSATSGLPGELFF. The CDR3 DNA follows: TGTGCCAGCAGCGCTACTAGCGGCCTCCCCGGGGAGCTGTTTTTT.

V is TRBV19 and J is TRBJ1-6, with a weak D call TRBD1 (6 bases). V lost 7 bases, J lost 6 bases, and 13 bases lay in between. This CDR3 comprises 14 residues. Germline loops: CDR1 LNHDA, CDR2 SQIVND (reference sequence). The CDR3 reads CASTHRERNSPLHF. The CDR3 DNA follows: TGTGCCAGTACCCACAGGGAACGTAATTCACCCCTCCACTTT.

This clone has more than one count but fewer than ten. J is TRBJ2-7 and V is TRBV6-1; perhaps TRBD1 as D (6 bases). V gave up 2 bases and J gave up 11 bases, with 10 bases separating them. Germline V lookup: CDR1 MNHNS, CDR2 SASEGT. The length of the CDR3 is 11 residues. The CDR3 region has the DNA TGTGCCAGCAGTGAATGGGCAGGGGAGTACTTC. Amino acid sequence: CASSEWAGEYF.

The V and J genes are TRBV3-1 (or the pseudogene TRBV3-2) and TRBJ2-7; 7 bases agree with TRBD1. The CDR3 loop spans 14 amino acids. With 1 base clipped from V and 3 bases from J, the junction kept 3 bases outside the gene matches. In germline, CDR1 is LGHDT, CDR2 YNNKEL (reference sequence). The CDR3 loop reads CASSQGQGYYEQYF. CDR3 sequence (DNA): TGTGCCAGCAGCCAAGGACAGGGTTACTACGAGCAGTACTTC.

The chain links TRBV11-2 to TRBJ2-7, with D possibly being TRBD1 (6 bases). V was trimmed by 3 bases and J by 3 bases, leaving 12 bases between them. Germline V gene lookup returns CDR1 SGHAT and CDR2 FQNNGV. The CDR3 spans 14 residues. The CDR3 loop reads CASSFQGLVYEQYF. CDR3 in DNA: TGTGCCAGCAGCTTCCAGGGGCTTGTCTACGAGCAGTACTTC.

V usage is TRBV19 and J usage is TRBJ2-5, with 8 bases lining up with TRBD1. Germline V gene data show CDR1 as LNHDA and CDR2 as SQIVND (reference sequence). The CDR3 consists of 14 residues. V lost 5 bases to trimming and J lost 5 bases; unmatched junction nucleotides: 7. In DNA form, the CDR3 reads TGTGCCAGTAGTCCCCGACAGGGGATGGAGACCCAGTACTTC. It codes for CASSPRQGMETQYF.

The genes are TRBV7-2 and TRBJ1-2, with 7 bases aligning to TRBD1. CDR3 size: 13 residues. V dropped 1 base and J dropped 5; count of bases not matched to a gene: 1. From germline, CDR1 is SGHTA and CDR2 FQGNSA. For the CDR3, the DNA is TGTGCCAGCAGCTTAGGACAGGGTTATGGCTACACCTTC. It translates to CASSLGQGYGYTF.

The V call is TRBV5-5, the J call TRBJ1-4, with D possibly TRBD1 on 6 matching bases. The germline V gene has CDR1 SGHKS and CDR2 YYEKEE (reference sequence). Trimming shortened V by 1 base and J by 0 bases, and 13 bases separated the two germline ends. The CDR3 has 17 residues. The CDR3 spells CASSLRDIDATNEKLFF. CDR3 bases: TGTGCCAGCAGCTTGCGGGACATCGACGCAACTAATGAAAAACTGTTTTTT.

The gene calls are TRBV9 and TRBJ2-5; 11 bases are a match to TRBD1. V was clipped by 4 bases and J by 4 bases; unmatched bases: 6. The CDR3 totals 15 residues. Germline V lookup: CDR1 SGDLS, CDR2 YYNGEE. DNA of the CDR3: TGTGCCAGCAGCAAGGGACAGGGGGGGCGAGAGACCCAGTACTTC. Residues: CASSKGQGGRETQYF.

This clone came up a few times. The chain recombines TRBV28 with TRBJ1-1; no definite D call. V lost 2 bases and J 1 base, leaving 14 bases between the germline ends. CDR3 size: 16 residues. Germline V gene lookup returns CDR1 MDHEN and CDR2 SYDVKM. The CDR3 loop reads CASSLPGFSGNTEAFF. In nucleotides, the CDR3 is TGTGCCAGCAGTTTACCGGGGTTTAGCGGGAACACTGAAGCTTTCTTT.

This rearrangement joins TRBV6-5 to TRBJ1-5; 10 bases align to TRBD1. The germline V gene has CDR1 MNHEY and CDR2 SVGAGI. The CDR3 runs to 14 residues. The junction had 6 bases not matched to a gene; V was cut back by 6 bases and J by 7 bases. DNA of the CDR3: TGTGCCAGCAGCCGGGGACAGGGGTTCCAGCCCCAGCATTTT. It codes for CASSRGQGFQPQHF.

This sequence joins TRBV5-4 and TRBJ2-3; 8 bases map to TRBD1. Germline CDR1 reads SGHNT; CDR2 reads YYREEE (reference sequence). The CDR3 is 15 residues long. Unmatched junction bases numbered 6, after V lost 2 bases and J lost 4 bases. The CDR3 sequence is CASSLDRGISDTQYF. The CDR3, as DNA: TGTGCCAGCAGCTTAGACAGGGGAATTTCAGATACGCAGTATTTT.

The chain couples TRBV2 to TRBJ2-1; D gene unclear. Per germline, CDR1 SNHLY and CDR2 FYNNEI. CDR3 size: 15 residues. V was pared by 6 bases and J by 4 bases, with 16 bases between. CDR3 nucleotide sequence: TGTGCCAGCAGCAACACAGAGTTGCAATACAATGAGCAGTTCTTC. Its protein is CASSNTELQYNEQFF. Together with reference TRBV2 and TRBJ2-1, the CDR3 gives the full variable domain: EPEVTQTPSHQVTQMGQEVILRCVPISNHLYFYWYRQILGQKVEFLVSFYNNEISEKSEIFDDQFSVERPDGSNFTLKIRSTKLEDSAMYFCASSNTELQYNEQFFGPGTRLTVL.

As regards this clone: This sample also contains other DNA sequences that code for the same CDR3. The chain is built from TRBV5-1 and TRBJ2-3, with 10 bases lining up with TRBD1. The CDR3 runs to 15 residues. Germline trimming cut 4 bases from V and 2 bases from J; bases unmatched to any gene: 4. Germline-derived CDR1 and CDR2 are SGHRS and YFSETQ. The CDR3 reads CASSTGTGATDTQYF. The CDR3, as DNA: TGCGCCAGCAGCACCGGGACAGGGGCCACAGATACGCAGTATTTT.

This rearrangement joins TRBV7-2 to TRBJ1-3; D is unresolved. Trimming cost V 1 base and J 1 base, with 8 bases left between them. The CDR3 sequence is 15 residues long. Germline assignment: CDR1 SGHTA and CDR2 FQGNSA. CDR3 sequence reads: CASSLVTGSGNTIYF. CDR3 sequence (DNA): TGTGCCAGCAGCTTAGTAACGGGATCTGGAAACACCATATATTTT.

This clone was recorded once. CDR3 coding DNA: TGTGCCAGCAGCTTAGAGCCTAGCGGGAGAATAAGAAATGAGCAGTTCTTC. It encodes CASSLEPSGRIRNEQFF. V and J are TRBV11-2 and TRBJ2-1; 10 bases agree with TRBD2. This CDR3 is built from 17 residues. The V gene's germline CDR1 is SGHAT and CDR2 FQNNGV. The ends lost 0 bases at V and 7 bases at J; junction bases unmatched: 9.

The J gene is TRBJ2-3, the V gene TRBV5-4; maybe TRBD2 (6 bases). Germline CDR1 reads SGHNT; CDR2 reads YYREEE (reference sequence). Between the trimmed V and J ends, which lost 3 bases and 0 bases, there was a span of 14 bases. CDR3 size: 16 residues. Written as DNA, the CDR3 is TGTGCCAGCAGCTCGTCCTGGACTACTAGCACAGATACGCAGTATTTT. It is translated as CASSSSWTTSTDTQYF.